Listed below are T cell receptor beta chains from one sample, sequenced in a study of cytomegalovirus exposure and HLA in healthy donors. The assay was immunoSEQ multiplex PCR, and TCRdb's table has in-frame clones only and misses some. The table shows around 100,000 clones, with about 70% occurring only once. Sample: PBMCs. These receptors originate from a woman between 18 and 29 years old in good health and CMV-seropositive. CDR3s include the opening cysteine and the closing phenylalanine or tryptophan. A D gene is named only where the DNA matches it firmly. Clone size, where shown, is once, few, many, or a class for clones that have expanded.

cdr3_length j_call d_call clone_size v_call cdr3_nt cdr3_aa
14 TRBJ2-7 . . TRBV7-9 TGTGCCAGCAGCCCACTTTCCTCGAGGTACGAGCAGTACTTC CASSPLSSRYEQYF
16 TRBJ1-5 TRBD1 once TRBV19 TGTGCCAGTAGTATGGGGGACAGGGGGTACAATCAGCCCCAGCATTTT CASSMGDRGYNQPQHF
14 TRBJ1-4 . . TRBV6-6 TGTGCCAGCAGATCCCAGGGGTTCAGTGAAAAACTGTTTTTT CASRSQGFSEKLFF
15 TRBJ2-7 . . TRBV11-2 TGTGCCAGCAGCTTAGGGGGAGTAGCGCTCTACGAGCAGTACTTC CASSLGGVALYEQYF
14 TRBJ2-2 TRBD1 . TRBV9 TGTGCCAGCAGCATCTGGACAGGGGACGGGGAGCTGTTTTTT CASSIWTGDGELFF
13 TRBJ2-5 . few TRBV5-1 TGCGCCAGCAGCTTGGGGGGGGAAGAGACCCAGTACTTC CASSLGGEETQYF
14 TRBJ2-7 TRBD2 few TRBV2 TGTGCCAGCAGCCCACTAGCGGGAGTTGGGGAGCAGTACTTC CASSPLAGVGEQYF
14 TRBJ2-7 . . TRBV6-5 TGTGCCAGCAGAGGGTCGACGGGGGGCGACGAGCAGTACTTC CASRGSTGGDEQYF
12 TRBJ1-2 . once TRBV7-9 TGTGCCAGCAGCTCCAGGATCTATGGCTACACCTTC CASSSRIYGYTF
13 TRBJ1-2 TRBD1 . TRBV7-2 TGTGCTGTAGAACACGGACAGGGCTATGGCTACACCTTC CAVEHGQGYGYTF